This T cell receptor (beta chain) was identified during a study of T cells in Graves' hyperthyroidism and ophthalmopathy (dated by TCRdb to 2018 to 2020). For the study in its entirety: To identify TCR V-J signatures that set the groups apart, the researchers used a discovery cohort of 90 to 100 patients, made up of about 44 with Graves' ophthalmopathy and 55 to 65 with stable Graves' hyperthyroidism. The roughly 100 discovery patients were randomly divided into training and test sets at a 7:3 ratio. Prospective prediction of ophthalmopathy was tested in an independent validation cohort of under 20 hyperthyroidism patients and around 16 patients who later progressed to ophthalmopathy. After sampling, hyperthyroidism patients received methimazole starting at 30 mg daily, and ophthalmopathy patients received high-dose intravenous methylprednisolone. According to the paper, TCR Vbeta CDR3 sequencing was carried out on 135 peripheral blood samples, which came from under 50 ophthalmopathy, around 74 hyperthyroidism and roughly 17 progressor patients. In six Graves' hyperthyroidism patients, the study also compared T-cell repertoires from thyroid tissue with T-cell repertoires from blood.

This clonotype was detected many times. The antigen it binds to is not known. Base-call qualities are not available, and no considerably larger clone is one nucleotide away. A patient counted as having stable Graves' hyperthyroidism if no progression to ophthalmopathy occurred over 18 months of follow-up. Hyperthyroidism patients were newly diagnosed, had a disease duration of under 2 months, and were aged 18 to 65 years. Exclusion was applied to patients with uncontrolled infections, other autoimmune diseases, pregnancy or lactation. Diagnoses were established on the basis of clinical symptoms, serum thyroxine and TRAb, thyroid ultrasound, and orbital computed tomography. Trizol reagent was used to extract total RNA, and RNA quality was then checked on an Agilent 2100 Bioanalyzer. The TCR beta CDR3 regions were amplified from the RNA transcripts. For the first round of RT-PCR on the TCR CDR3, the HTBI primer set was used together with the Qiagen OneStep RT-PCR kit. Libraries were constructed in a second round of multiplex PCR, after which size selection and purification were carried out. Paired-end sequencing of the libraries was performed with 100 bp reads on an Illumina HiSeq2000. The original pipeline was this. SOAPnuke was used to process the raw data, with reads discarded if the reads contained adapters or uncalled bases, had a mean Phred below 15, or lacked an exact constant-primer or identifier match. COPE v1.2.5 was used to merge high-quality paired reads, and clonotypes were defined as unique nucleotide sequences. MiTCR v1.1 was used to align the clonotypes against IMGT TRBV, TRBD and TRBJ reference segments. Only V-J combinations with frequency above 0.0001, covering 99.2% of repertoires, were analysed. A TCS score was defined as the ratio between F50 (clonal expansion) and ExV (chaos), using BLOSUM62-based TCRdist between CDR3 peptides within each V-J. Welch's t-statistics and random forest reduced approximately 520 V-J features to roughly 13, which were used in a naive Bayes classifier (R e1071). TCRdb reworked the public reads: Q25 trimming with fastp, MiXCR clone assembly, productive beta chains retained. Rows are unified per CDR3 protein, each entry keeping the most common DNA and genes. Clone size and V and J calls follow TCRdb, not the original study. The sample profile shows about 560,000 distinct CDR3 sequences; roughly 50% of them were found once. The ten largest clones capture about 7.9% of the sample.

As encoded in the germline V gene, CDR1 is SQVTM while CDR2 is ANQGSEA. The CDR3 contains 10 residues, cysteine and phenylalanine counted. Only the CDR3 part of the read is kept: 30 bases, read in frame from the first base. Trimming removed 6 bases from V and 7 bases from J; the gene matches leave 3 bases unexplained. The study at large found these results: Most expanded thyroid clonotypes (frequency above 0.001) were also found in blood, which suggests that blood repertoires may mirror thyroid immune responses. Sample size was not statistically predetermined, and investigators were not blinded to group allocation. In validation, progression to ophthalmopathy was predicted by the model with nearly 71% sensitivity and 72% to 85% specificity, a median of roughly 6 months before onset. A model built on a 13 V-J signature distinguished ophthalmopathy from stable hyperthyroidism, reaching roughly 88% sensitivity and 81.08% specificity in cross-validation and 80%/75% in testing.

Sample: peripheral blood or thyroid tissue (not recorded which). The V and J genes are TRBV29-1 and TRBJ2-7, with 7 bases in between that match TRBD2. This clonotype was sampled from a woman aged 18-30 years with Graves' hyperthyroidism. Donor details come from another sample of the same person, matched by shared clones. The DNA sequence reads TGCAGCGTCGGACTAGGAGAGCAGTACTTC. The translation is CSVGLGEQYF.